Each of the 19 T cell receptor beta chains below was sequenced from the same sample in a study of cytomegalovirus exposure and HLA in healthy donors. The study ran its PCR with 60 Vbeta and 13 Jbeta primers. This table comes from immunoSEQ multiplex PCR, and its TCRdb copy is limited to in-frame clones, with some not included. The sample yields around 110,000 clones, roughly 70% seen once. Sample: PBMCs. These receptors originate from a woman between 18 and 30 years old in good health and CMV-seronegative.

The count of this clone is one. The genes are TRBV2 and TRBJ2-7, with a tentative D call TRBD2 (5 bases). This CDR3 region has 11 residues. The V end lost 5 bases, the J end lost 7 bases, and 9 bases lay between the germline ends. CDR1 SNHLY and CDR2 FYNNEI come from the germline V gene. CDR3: CASSSRGEQYF. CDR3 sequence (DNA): TGTGCCAGCAGTAGCCGGGGTGAGCAGTACTTC.

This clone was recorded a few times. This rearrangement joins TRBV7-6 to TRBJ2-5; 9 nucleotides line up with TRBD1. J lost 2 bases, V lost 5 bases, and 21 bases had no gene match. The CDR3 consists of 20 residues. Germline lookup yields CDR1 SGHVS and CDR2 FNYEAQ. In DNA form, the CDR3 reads TGTGCCAGCAGCCCTAAACATGGACAGGGGCTAAGGGCGACTCAAGAGACCCAGTACTTC. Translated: CASSPKHGQGLRATQETQYF.

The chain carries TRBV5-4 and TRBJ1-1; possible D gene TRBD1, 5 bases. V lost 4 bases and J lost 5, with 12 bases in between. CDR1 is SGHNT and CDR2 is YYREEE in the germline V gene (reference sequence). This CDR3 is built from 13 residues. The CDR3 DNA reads TGTGCCAGCAGCGGGGGGGGAAGGACTGAAGCTTTCTTT. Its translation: CASSGGGRTEAFF.

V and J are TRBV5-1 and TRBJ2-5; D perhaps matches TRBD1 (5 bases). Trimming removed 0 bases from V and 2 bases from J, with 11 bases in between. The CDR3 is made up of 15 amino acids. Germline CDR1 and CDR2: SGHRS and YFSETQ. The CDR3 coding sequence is TGCGCCAGCAGCTTGGTGGCAGGGCCACAAGAGACCCAGTACTTC. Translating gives CASSLVAGPQETQYF. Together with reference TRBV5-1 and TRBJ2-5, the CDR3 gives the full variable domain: KAGVTQTPRYLIKTRGQQVTLSCSPISGHRSVSWYQQTPGQGLQFLFEYFSETQRNKGNFPGRFSGRQFSNSRSEMNVSTLELGDSALYLCASSLVAGPQETQYFGPGTRLLVL.

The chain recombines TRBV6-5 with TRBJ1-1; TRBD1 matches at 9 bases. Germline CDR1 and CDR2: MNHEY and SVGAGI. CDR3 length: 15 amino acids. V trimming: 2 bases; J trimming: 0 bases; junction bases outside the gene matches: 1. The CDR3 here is CASSYGQGLNTEAFF. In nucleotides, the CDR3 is TGTGCCAGCAGTTACGGACAGGGGCTGAACACTGAAGCTTTCTTT.

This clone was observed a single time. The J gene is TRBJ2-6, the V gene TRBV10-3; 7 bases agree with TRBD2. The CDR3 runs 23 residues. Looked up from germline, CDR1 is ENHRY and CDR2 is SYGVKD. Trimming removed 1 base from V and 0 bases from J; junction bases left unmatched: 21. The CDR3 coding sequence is TGTGCCATCAGTGAGTGGGCAGTGGGAATAGCGGGCACCGATTCCTCTGGGGCCAACGTCCTGACTTTC. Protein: CAISEWAVGIAGTDSSGANVLTF.

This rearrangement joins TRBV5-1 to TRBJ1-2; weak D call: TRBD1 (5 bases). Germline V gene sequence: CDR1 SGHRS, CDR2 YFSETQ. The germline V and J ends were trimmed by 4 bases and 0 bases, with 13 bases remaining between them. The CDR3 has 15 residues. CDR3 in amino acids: CASSTLGLPNYGYTF. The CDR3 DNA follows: TGCGCCAGCAGCACCCTGGGACTGCCTAACTATGGCTACACCTTC.

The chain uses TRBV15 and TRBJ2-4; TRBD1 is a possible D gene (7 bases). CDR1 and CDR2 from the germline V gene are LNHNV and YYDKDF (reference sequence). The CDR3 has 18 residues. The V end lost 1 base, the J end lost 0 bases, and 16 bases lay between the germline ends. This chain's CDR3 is CATSRGQGGVGAKNIQYF. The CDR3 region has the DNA TGTGCCACCAGCAGAGGCCAGGGGGGAGTGGGAGCCAAAAACATTCAGTACTTC.

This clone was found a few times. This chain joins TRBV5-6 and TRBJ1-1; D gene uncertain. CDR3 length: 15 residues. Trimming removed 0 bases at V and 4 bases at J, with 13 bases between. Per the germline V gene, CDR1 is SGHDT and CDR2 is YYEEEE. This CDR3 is CASSLVGDGSTEAFF. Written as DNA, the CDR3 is TGTGCCAGCAGCTTGGTAGGCGACGGGAGCACTGAAGCTTTCTTT.

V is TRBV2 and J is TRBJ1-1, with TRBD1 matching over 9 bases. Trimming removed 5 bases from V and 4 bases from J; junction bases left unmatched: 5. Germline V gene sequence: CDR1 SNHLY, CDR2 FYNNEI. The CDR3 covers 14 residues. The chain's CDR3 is CASSLDRGSTEAFF. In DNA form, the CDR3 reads TGTGCCAGCAGTCTGGACAGGGGAAGCACTGAAGCTTTCTTT.

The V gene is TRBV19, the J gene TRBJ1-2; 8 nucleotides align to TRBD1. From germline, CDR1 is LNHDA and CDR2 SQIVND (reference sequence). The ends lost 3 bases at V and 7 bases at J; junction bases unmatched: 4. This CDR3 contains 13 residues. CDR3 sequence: CASSIGQGVGYTF. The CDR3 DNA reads TGTGCCAGTAGTATTGGACAGGGTGTTGGCTACACCTTC.

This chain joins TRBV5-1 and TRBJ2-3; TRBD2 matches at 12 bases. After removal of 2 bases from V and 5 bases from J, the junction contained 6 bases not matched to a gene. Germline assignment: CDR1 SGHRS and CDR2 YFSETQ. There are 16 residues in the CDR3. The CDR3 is CASSFVLAGGVDTQYF. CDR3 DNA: TGCGCCAGCAGCTTCGTTCTAGCGGGGGGGGTAGATACGCAGTATTTT.

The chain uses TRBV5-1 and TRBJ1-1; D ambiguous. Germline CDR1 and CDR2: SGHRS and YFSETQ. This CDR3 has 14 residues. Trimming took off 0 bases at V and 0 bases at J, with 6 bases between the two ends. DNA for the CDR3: TGCGCCAGCAGCTTGGCCCTCCTGAACACTGAAGCTTTCTTT. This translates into CASSLALLNTEAFF. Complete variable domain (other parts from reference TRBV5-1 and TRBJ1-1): KAGVTQTPRYLIKTRGQQVTLSCSPISGHRSVSWYQQTPGQGLQFLFEYFSETQRNKGNFPGRFSGRQFSNSRSEMNVSTLELGDSALYLCASSLALLNTEAFFGQGTRLTVV.

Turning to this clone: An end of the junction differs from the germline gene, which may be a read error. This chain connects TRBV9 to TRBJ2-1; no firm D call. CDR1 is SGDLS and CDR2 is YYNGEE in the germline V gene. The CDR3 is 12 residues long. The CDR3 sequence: CASSVDGNEQFF. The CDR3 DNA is TGCGCCAGCAGCGTAGACGGCAATGAGCAGTTCTTC.

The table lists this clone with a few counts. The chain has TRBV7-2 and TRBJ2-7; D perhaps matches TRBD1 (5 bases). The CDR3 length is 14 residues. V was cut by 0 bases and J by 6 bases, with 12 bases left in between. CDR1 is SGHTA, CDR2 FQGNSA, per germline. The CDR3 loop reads CASSLAMMGREQYF. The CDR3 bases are TGTGCCAGCAGCTTAGCCATGATGGGGCGCGAGCAGTACTTC.

CDR3 loop: CASRQGENTEAFF. In DNA form, the CDR3 reads TGTGCCAGCAGGCAGGGGGAGAACACTGAAGCTTTCTTT. The chain employs TRBV6-6 and TRBJ1-1, with 7 bases aligning to TRBD1. The germline CDR1 and CDR2 sequences are MNHNY and SVGAGI (reference sequence). The CDR3 is 13 residues long. V gave up 6 bases and J gave up 1 base; unmatched junction bases: 2.

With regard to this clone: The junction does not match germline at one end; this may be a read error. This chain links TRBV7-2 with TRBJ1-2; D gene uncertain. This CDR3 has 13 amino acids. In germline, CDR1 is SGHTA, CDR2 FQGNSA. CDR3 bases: TGTGCCAGCAGCTATCGCGGGCAGCTCTCCGCCATCTTC. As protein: CASSYRGQLSAIF.

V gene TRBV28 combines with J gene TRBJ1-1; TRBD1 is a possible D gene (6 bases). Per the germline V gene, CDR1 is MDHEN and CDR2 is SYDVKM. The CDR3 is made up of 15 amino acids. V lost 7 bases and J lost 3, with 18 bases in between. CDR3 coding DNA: TGTGCCAGCAAAACCGACAGGAGACGAGACACTGAAGCTTTCTTT. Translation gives CASKTDRRRDTEAFF.

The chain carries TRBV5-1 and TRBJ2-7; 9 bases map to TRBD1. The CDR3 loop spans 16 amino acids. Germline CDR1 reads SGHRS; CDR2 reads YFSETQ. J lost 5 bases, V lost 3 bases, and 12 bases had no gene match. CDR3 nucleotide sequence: TGCGCCAGCAGCTCGAACGCCGGGACAGGGAACAACGAGCAGTACTTC. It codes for CASSSNAGTGNNEQYF.